This T cell receptor beta chain is from a study of cytomegalovirus exposure and HLA in healthy donors. Whole-study findings and limits: A later analysis found common viral pathogens apparently linked to several of the most significant clusters. In vitro assays verified that a few CMV-associated chains recognized CMV antigens specifically. Researchers reportedly found TCR beta sequences accurately predicted most subjects' HLA-A and HLA-B alleles.

CDR1 is LGHNT, CDR2 FRNRAP, per germline. The V gene lost 7 bases and the J gene lost 4 bases, with 15 bases spanning the gap. The CDR3 has 14 amino acids. The PCR made use of 60 Vbeta and 13 Jbeta primers. The assay was immunoSEQ multiplex PCR, and TCRdb's table has in-frame clones only and misses some. The sample has 100,000 to 150,000 clones; the top ten hold roughly 1.5%. A note on this clone: What it binds is unknown.

The source material was PBMCs. J is TRBJ2-3 and V is TRBV12-5; D is perhaps TRBD2 (7 bases). The sequence came from a woman in her 40s in good health and CMV-seronegative. This chain's CDR3 is CASALGGPADTQYF. The CDR3 DNA sequence: TGTGCTAGTGCCTTGGGGGGGCCCGCAGATACGCAGTATTTT.